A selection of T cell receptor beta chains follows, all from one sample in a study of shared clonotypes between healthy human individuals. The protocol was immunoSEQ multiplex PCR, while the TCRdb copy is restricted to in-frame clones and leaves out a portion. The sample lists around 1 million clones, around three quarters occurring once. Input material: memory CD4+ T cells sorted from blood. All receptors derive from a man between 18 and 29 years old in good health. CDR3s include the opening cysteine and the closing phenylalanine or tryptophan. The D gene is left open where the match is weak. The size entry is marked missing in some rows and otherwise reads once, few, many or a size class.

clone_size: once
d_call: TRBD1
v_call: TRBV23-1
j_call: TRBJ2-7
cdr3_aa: CASSQSGERPGGSYEQYF
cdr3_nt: TGCGCCAGCAGTCAATCAGGCGAGAGGCCAGGGGGAAGCTACGAGCAGTACTTC

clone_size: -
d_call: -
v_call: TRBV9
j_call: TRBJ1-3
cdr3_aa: CASSVEQRGTIYF
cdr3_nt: TGTGCCAGCAGCGTAGAACAAAGAGGCACCATATATTTT

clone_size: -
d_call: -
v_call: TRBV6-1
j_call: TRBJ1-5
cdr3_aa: CASSNRDGNQPQHF
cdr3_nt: TGTGCCAGCTCAAATCGGGACGGAAATCAGCCCCAGCATTTT

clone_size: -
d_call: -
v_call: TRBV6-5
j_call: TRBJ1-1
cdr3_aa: CASSYRGVQTEAFF
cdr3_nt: TGTGCCAGCAGTTACCGAGGGGTACAGACTGAAGCTTTCTTT

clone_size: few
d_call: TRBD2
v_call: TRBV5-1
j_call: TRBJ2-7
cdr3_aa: CASKERGGPLVSYEQYF
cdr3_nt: TGCGCCAGCAAGGAGCGGGGTGGACCACTAGTCTCCTACGAGCAGTACTTC

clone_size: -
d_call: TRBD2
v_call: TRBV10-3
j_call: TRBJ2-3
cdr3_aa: CAISGGTTSTDTQYF
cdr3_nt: TGTGCCATCAGTGGCGGGACTACTAGCACAGATACGCAGTATTTT

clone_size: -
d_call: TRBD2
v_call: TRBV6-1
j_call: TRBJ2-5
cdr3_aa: CASSRTSGVEETQYF
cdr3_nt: TGTGCCAGCAGTCGGACTAGCGGGGTAGAGGAGACCCAGTACTTC

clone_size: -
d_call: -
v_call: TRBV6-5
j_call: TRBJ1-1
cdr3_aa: CASSYFRQFLGAAFF
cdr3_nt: TGTGCCAGCAGTTACTTCCGACAGTTCTTGGGTGCAGCTTTCTTT

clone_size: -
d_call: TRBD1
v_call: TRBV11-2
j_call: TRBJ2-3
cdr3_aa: CASSPEGAHSDTQYF
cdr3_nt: TGTGCCAGCAGCCCTGAGGGGGCCCATTCAGATACGCAGTATTTT

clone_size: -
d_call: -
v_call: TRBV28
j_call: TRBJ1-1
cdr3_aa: CASSRGLEAFF
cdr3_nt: TGTGCCAGCAGTAGGGGCCTTGAAGCTTTCTTT

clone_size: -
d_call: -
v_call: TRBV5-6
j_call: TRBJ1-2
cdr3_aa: CASRGENYGYTF
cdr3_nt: TGTGCCAGCAGAGGGGAGAACTATGGCTACACCTTC

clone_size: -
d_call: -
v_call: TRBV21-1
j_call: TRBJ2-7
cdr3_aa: CASSKALLVLSSGRWYEQYF
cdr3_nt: TGTGCCAGCAGCAAAGCGCTTTTAGTCCTCTCTAGCGGGAGGTGGTACGAGCAGTACTTC

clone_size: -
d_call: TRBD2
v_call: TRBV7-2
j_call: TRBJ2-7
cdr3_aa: CASSRGGTSYEQYF
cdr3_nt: TGTGCCAGCAGCCGTGGAGGGACTAGCTACGAGCAGTACTTC

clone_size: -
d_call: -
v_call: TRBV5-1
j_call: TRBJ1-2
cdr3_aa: CASSSETAYGYTF
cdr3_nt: TGCGCCAGCAGCTCCGAGACGGCCTATGGCTACACCTTC

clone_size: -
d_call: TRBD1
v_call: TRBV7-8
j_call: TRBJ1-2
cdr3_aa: CASSLSHSGQGAGYTF
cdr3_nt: TGTGCCAGCAGCTTATCCCACTCCGGACAGGGGGCCGGCTACACCTTC

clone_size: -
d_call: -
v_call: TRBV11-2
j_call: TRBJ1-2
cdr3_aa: CASSQNKDGYTF
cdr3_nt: TGTGCCAGCAGCCAGAATAAGGATGGCTACACCTTC

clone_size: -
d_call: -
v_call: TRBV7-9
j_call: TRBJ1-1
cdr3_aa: CASSLDGRVNTEAFF
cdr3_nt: TGTGCCAGCAGCTTAGATGGCAGGGTGAACACTGAAGCTTTCTTT

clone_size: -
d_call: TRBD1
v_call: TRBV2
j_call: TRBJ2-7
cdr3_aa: CASRMTGGPYEQYF
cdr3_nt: TGTGCCAGCAGGATGACAGGGGGCCCCTACGAGCAGTACTTC

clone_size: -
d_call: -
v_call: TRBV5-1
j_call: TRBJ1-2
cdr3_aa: CASSLGTAGSRYYTF
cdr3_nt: TGCGCCAGCAGCTTGGGGACAGCCGGGTCGAGATACTACACCTTC

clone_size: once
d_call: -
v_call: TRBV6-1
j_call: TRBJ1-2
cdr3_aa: CASSDIQNYGYTF
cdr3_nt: TGTGCCAGCAGTGACATACAGAACTATGGCTACACCTTC

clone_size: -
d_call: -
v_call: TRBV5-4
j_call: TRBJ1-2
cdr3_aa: CASSLRQALANYGYTF
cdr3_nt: TGTGCCAGCAGCTTGAGACAGGCCCTAGCTAACTATGGCTACACCTTC

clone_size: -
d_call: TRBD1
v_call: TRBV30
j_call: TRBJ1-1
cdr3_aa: CACRRQGGAEAFF
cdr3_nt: TGTGCCTGTCGTCGGCAGGGGGGTGCTGAAGCTTTCTTT

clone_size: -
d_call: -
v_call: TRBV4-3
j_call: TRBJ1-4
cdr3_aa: CASSQNLLGATNEKLFF
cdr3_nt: TGCGCCAGCAGCCAAAACCTACTTGGGGCAACTAATGAAAAACTGTTTTTT

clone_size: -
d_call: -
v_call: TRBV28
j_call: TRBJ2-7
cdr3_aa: CASSPMGVDEQYF
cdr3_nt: TGTGCCAGCAGCCCGATGGGAGTTGACGAGCAGTACTTC

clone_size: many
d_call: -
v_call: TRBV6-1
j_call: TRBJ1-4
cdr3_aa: CATTGVRSEKLFF
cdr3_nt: TGTGCCACCACGGGGGTGAGGAGCGAAAAACTGTTTTTT

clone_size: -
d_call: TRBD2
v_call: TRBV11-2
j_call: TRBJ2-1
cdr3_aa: CASSLREVAGMLDEQFF
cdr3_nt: TGTGCCAGCAGCTTAAGGGAGGTAGCGGGAATGCTGGATGAGCAGTTCTTC

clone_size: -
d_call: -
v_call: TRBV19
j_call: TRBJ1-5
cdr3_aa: CASSESSGQPQHF
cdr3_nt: TGTGCCAGTAGTGAGTCGTCGGGTCAGCCCCAGCATTTT

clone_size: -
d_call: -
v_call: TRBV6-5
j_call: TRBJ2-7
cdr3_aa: CASSYSPAEGKQYF
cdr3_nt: TGTGCCAGCAGTTACTCTCCGGCAGAGGGTAAGCAGTACTTC

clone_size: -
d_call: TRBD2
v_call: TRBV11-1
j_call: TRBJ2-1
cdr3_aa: CASSSLSGGYNEQFF
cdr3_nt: TGTGCCAGCAGCTCCCTTTCGGGGGGATACAATGAGCAGTTCTTC